This T cell receptor (beta chain) was retrieved from a study of blood T cell repertoires in COVID-19. Across the whole study: Samples taken during acute and convalescent COVID-19 were collected in the United States, Italy and Spain. T cells, B-cell-depleted T cells, or PBMCs supplied cDNA or gDNA.

Authors' methods: Estimation of nucleated cell counts was performed using reference gene primer amplification. Produced via immunoSEQ multiplex PCR; TCRdb's table is partial and in-frame only. The DNA was the basis for D and trimming; V, J and clone size are from that table. This table holds fewer than 250,000 clones, 84% found once. Per the germline V gene, CDR1 is MNHNY and CDR2 is SVGAGI (reference sequence). Germline trimming cut 2 bases from V and 4 bases from J; bases unmatched to any gene: 2. This CDR3 contains 14 residues. The sequence was obtained from a human donor in a cohort sampled during active COVID-19. Sequenced: peripheral blood. The chain has TRBV6-6 and TRBJ2-7; 10 bases line up with TRBD2. CDR3 DNA sequence: TGTGCCAGCAGTTACGCTAGCGGGAGTTACGAGCAGTACTTC. It specifies CASSYASGSYEQYF.